Presented here are 30 T cell receptor beta chains from one specimen sequenced in a study of T cell responses to AZD1222 COVID-19 vaccine. Sequencing was performed with immunoSEQ multiplex PCR; in TCRdb, only in-frame clones are kept and a portion is missing. Found here are some 69,000 clones, roughly 87% of them singletons; the top ten hold approximately 18%. This material consisted of peripheral blood, taken on day 0 of AZD1222 vaccination. These receptors all stem from an adult in good health.

This chain links TRBV12-5 with TRBJ2-7; D unclear. Germline V gene data show CDR1 as LGHNT and CDR2 as FRNRAP. V lost 0 bases and J 9 bases, leaving 12 bases between the germline ends. The CDR3 loop spans 13 amino acids. DNA for the CDR3: TGTGCTAGTGGTTTGGTAACTGCCGGTGGGCAGTACTTC. Translated, it gives CASGLVTAGGQYF.

The genes are TRBV5-6 and TRBJ2-7; D may correspond to TRBD1 or TRBD2 (5 bases each). The germline V and J ends were trimmed by 3 bases and 5 bases, with 9 bases remaining between them. Germline lookup yields CDR1 SGHDT and CDR2 YYEEEE. This CDR3 is 12 amino acids long. The CDR3 DNA reads TGTGCCAGCAGCTGGGGGATCAACGAGCAGTACTTC. Translated: CASSWGINEQYF.

This clone was detected once. The V call is TRBV5-1, the J call TRBJ2-5; D is ambiguous. Germline V gene sequence: CDR1 SGHRS, CDR2 YFSETQ. Trimming removed 4 bases from V and 2 bases from J, with 3 bases in between. This CDR3 spans 11 amino acids. The DNA for the CDR3 is TGCGCCAGCAGCGCACAAGAGACCCAGTACTTC. This gives the protein CASSAQETQYF. The whole variable domain, filled in from reference TRBV5-1 and TRBJ2-5, reads KAGVTQTPRYLIKTRGQQVTLSCSPISGHRSVSWYQQTPGQGLQFLFEYFSETQRNKGNFPGRFSGRQFSNSRSEMNVSTLELGDSALYLCASSAQETQYFGPGTRLLVL.

The chain links TRBV29-1 to TRBJ1-2; D not resolved. V shed 7 bases and J shed 0 bases, with 12 bases lying between them. CDR3 size: 13 residues. Germline CDR1 and CDR2: SQVTM and ANQGSEA. The CDR3 DNA reads as TGCAGCGCTATGACGGAAACTAACTATGGCTACACCTTC. Protein sequence: CSAMTETNYGYTF.

The V gene is TRBV19, the J gene TRBJ2-7, with D perhaps being TRBD1 or TRBD2 (5 bases each). The CDR3 length is 10 residues. Trimming removed 11 bases at V and 6 bases at J, with 11 bases between. Germline CDR1 LNHDA, CDR2 SQIVND (reference sequence). The DNA for the CDR3 is TGTGCCCCAAAGGGGAGCGAGCAGTACTTC. This encodes CAPKGSEQYF.

This clone has only one observation. This rearrangement joins TRBV3-1 (or the pseudogene TRBV3-2) to TRBJ2-5; 10 bases line up with TRBD2. After removal of 0 bases from V and 6 bases from J, the junction contained 4 bases not matched to a gene. Per the germline V gene, CDR1 is LGHDT and CDR2 is YNNKEL (reference sequence). This CDR3 is built from 15 residues. The CDR3 DNA is TGTGCCAGCAGCCAAGAACCTAGCGGGGGTAAGACCCAGTACTTC. It specifies CASSQEPSGGKTQYF.

The gene calls are TRBV15 and TRBJ1-5; D remains unclear. V dropped 2 bases and J dropped 1 base, with 12 bases sitting between them. The CDR3 extends over 16 amino acids. Germline V CDR1 and CDR2: LNHNV, YYDKDF (reference sequence). CDR3 region: CATSRSRDGSNQPQHF. The CDR3 DNA is TGTGCCACCAGCAGAAGCCGCGACGGGAGCAATCAGCCCCAGCATTTT.

CDR3 sequence reads: CASSLVGGNTGELFF. The CDR3 coding sequence is TGTGCCAGCAGCTTAGTTGGCGGAAACACCGGGGAGCTGTTTTTT. The chain is built from TRBV7-2 and TRBJ2-2; D is unresolved. Germline assignment: CDR1 SGHTA and CDR2 FQGNSA. This CDR3 contains 15 residues. V was shortened by 1 base and J by 2 bases, with 8 bases between the two germline ends.

The V and J genes are TRBV9 and TRBJ2-1; 10 nucleotides line up with TRBD1. The trim removed 3 bases at V and 7 bases at J, leaving 7 bases unmatched. CDR3 size: 15 residues. Germline CDR1 is SGDLS and CDR2 is YYNGEE. This CDR3 is CASSAQTGGMNEQFF. CDR3 bases: TGTGCCAGCAGCGCCCAGACAGGGGGCATGAATGAGCAGTTCTTC.

This chain uses TRBV9 with TRBJ1-5, with D possibly TRBD1 on 5 matching bases. This CDR3 has 15 amino acids. V lost 0 bases, J lost 5 bases, and 12 bases lay in between. Germline lookup yields CDR1 SGDLS and CDR2 YYNGEE. The CDR3, as DNA: TGTGCCAGCAGCGTAGAGGGTTTGGGGGATCAGCCCCAGCATTTT. It codes for CASSVEGLGDQPQHF.

The V gene is TRBV9, the J gene TRBJ2-5; TRBD1 might be the D (6 bases). The CDR3 extends over 15 amino acids. Trimming took 4 bases from V and 1 from J, leaving 14 bases between them. CDR1 SGDLS and CDR2 YYNGEE come from the germline V gene. In DNA, the CDR3 is TGTGCCAGCAGCTCTTCAGGGGCACCCCAAGAGACCCAGTACTTC. Its protein product is CASSSSGAPQETQYF.

This clone was counted a single time. CDR3 region: CASSWGGVSNQPQHF. CDR3 DNA sequence: TGTGCCAGCAGTTGGGGAGGGGTTAGCAATCAGCCCCAGCATTTT. This chain connects TRBV2 to TRBJ1-5, with a tentative D call TRBD1 (5 bases). The V and J ends lost 5 bases and 0 bases respectively, with 11 bases between them. Per the germline V gene, CDR1 is SNHLY and CDR2 is FYNNEI. There are 15 residues in the CDR3.

The chain has TRBV30 and TRBJ2-5; 11 bases are a match to TRBD1. The V and J ends lost 3 bases and 5 bases, in that order; junction bases with no gene match: 17. Germline V gene sequence: CDR1 GTSNPN, CDR2 SVGIG (reference sequence). This CDR3 has 18 residues. The CDR3 is CAWSKGTPGTGGRETQYF. CDR3 nucleotide sequence: TGTGCCTGGAGCAAAGGGACCCCCGGGACAGGGGGTCGGGAGACCCAGTACTTC.

V is TRBV28 and J is TRBJ2-1; D unclear. Trimming cost V 7 bases and J 8 bases, with 9 bases left between them. Per germline, CDR1 MDHEN and CDR2 SYDVKM. This CDR3 has 11 amino acids. In DNA, the CDR3 is TGTGCCAGCACGAAAACCGATGAGCAGTTCTTC. Its protein product is CASTKTDEQFF.

This chain uses TRBV25-1 with TRBJ1-4; TRBD1 matches 8 bases. The J segment lost 7 bases and the V segment lost 6 bases, leaving 7 bases of the junction unmatched. The germline gives CDR1 MGHDK, CDR2 SYGVNS. The CDR3 has 14 residues. The CDR3, as DNA: TGTGCCAGCAGGGAAACAGGGGGAGCTGAAAAACTGTTTTTT. It yields the protein CASRETGGAEKLFF.

The V call is TRBV11-2, the J call TRBJ2-5; D ambiguous. V lost 2 bases, J lost 5 bases, and 9 bases lay in between. The CDR3 is 13 residues long. Germline V CDR1 and CDR2: SGHAT, FQNNGV. CDR3 in DNA: TGTGCCAGCAGCTTAAGATCTCGGGAGACCCAGTACTTC. Its translation is CASSLRSRETQYF.

The chain recombines TRBV19 with TRBJ2-1, with 9 bases that match TRBD1. CDR1 and CDR2 from the germline V gene are LNHDA and SQIVND (reference sequence). This CDR3 region has 15 residues. The V gene end was trimmed by 7 bases and the J gene end by 9 bases; junction bases not matched to a gene: 13. CDR3 sequence (DNA): TGTGCCAGTACTCCGGGACAGGGATTTAGGGGTGAGCAGTTCTTC. Residues: CASTPGQGFRGEQFF.

V usage is TRBV11-2 and J usage is TRBJ2-7, with 9 bases lining up with TRBD2. The CDR3 extends over 14 amino acids. V shed 3 bases, J shed 6 bases, and the junction held 6 bases outside the gene matches. CDR1 and CDR2 (germline): SGHAT, FQNNGV. The CDR3 coding sequence is TGTGCCAGCAGCTTCCGGACTAGCGCCGGCGAGCAGTACTTC. It encodes CASSFRTSAGEQYF.

This CDR3 reads CASSESWDRGRQPQHF. The CDR3 bases are TGTGCCAGCAGTGAAAGTTGGGACAGGGGGCGTCAGCCCCAGCATTTT. This sequence joins TRBV6-1 and TRBJ1-5; TRBD1 matches 12 bases. The CDR3 has 16 residues. Germline CDR1 is MNHNS and CDR2 is SASEGT. V was pared by 2 bases and J by 6 bases, with 5 bases of the junction left unmatched.

The rearrangement uses TRBV5-1 and TRBJ2-3, with no clear D. Trimming shortened V by 0 bases and J by 1 base, and 3 bases separated the two germline ends. CDR1 and CDR2 from the germline V gene are SGHRS and YFSETQ. The CDR3 is 13 residues long. The DNA for the CDR3 is TGCGCCAGCAGCTTGGGACGCACAGATACGCAGTATTTT. It encodes CASSLGRTDTQYF.

This clone was seen once. The chain combines TRBV5-1 with TRBJ2-5; D remains unclear. CDR1 and CDR2 from the germline V gene are SGHRS and YFSETQ. V lost 2 bases and J 3 bases, leaving 2 bases between the germline ends. The CDR3 length is 11 residues. The CDR3 DNA sequence: TGCGCCAGCAGCTTTAAAGAGACCCAGTACTTC. Translated, it gives CASSFKETQYF.

The J gene is TRBJ1-1, the V gene TRBV12-3 or TRBV12-4; D ambiguous. The CDR3 length is 12 residues. The germline V and J ends were trimmed by 4 bases and 10 bases, with 13 bases remaining between them. CDR3 sequence: CASSSGRRGAFF. DNA for the CDR3: TGTGCCAGCAGTTCGGGCCGGCGAGGAGCTTTCTTT.

This clone was seen a single time. The chain links TRBV5-1 to TRBJ1-2, with 7 bases identical to TRBD1. Trimming removed 0 bases from V and 8 bases from J; junction bases left unmatched: 4. Germline lookup yields CDR1 SGHRS and CDR2 YFSETQ. The length of the CDR3 is 13 residues. The CDR3 DNA reads as TGCGCCAGCAGCTTGGCCGGGACAGAAGGCTACACCTTC. This encodes CASSLAGTEGYTF.

Comment on this clone: The junction shows a germline mismatch at one end, possibly a read error. The chain links TRBV7-7 to TRBJ2-5; 8 bases are shared with TRBD1. Germline-derived CDR1 and CDR2 are SSHAT and FNYEAQ (reference sequence). CDR3 length equals 14 residues. The DNA for the CDR3 is TGTGCTAGCAGTCAAGACAGGGGAAGAGAGACCCAGTACTTC. It is translated as CASSQDRGRETQYF.

This clone was counted a single time. Here the CDR3 reads CASSFTDRGYEQYF. Here the CDR3 DNA reads TGTGCCAGCAGCTTTACCGACAGGGGCTACGAGCAGTACTTC. V gene TRBV7-8 combines with J gene TRBJ2-7, with TRBD1 matching 8 bases. Germline CDR1 SGHVS, CDR2 FQNEAQ. The CDR3 runs 14 residues. With V trimmed by 3 bases and J by 3 bases, 4 bases remained unmatched.

Written as DNA, the CDR3 is TGTGCCAGCAGTGGAGTAACAGGGGGGAACACTGAAGCTTTCTTT. It yields the protein CASSGVTGGNTEAFF. V gene TRBV25-1 combines with J gene TRBJ1-1, with 8 nucleotides matching TRBD1. Germline CDR1 MGHDK, CDR2 SYGVNS. This CDR3 region has 15 residues. V gave up 4 bases and J gave up 1 base; unmatched junction bases: 5.

This clone has only one observation. The chain couples TRBV10-3 to TRBJ2-1, with D perhaps matching TRBD1 (5 bases). V lost 3 bases and J 2 bases, leaving 8 bases between the germline ends. The CDR3 covers 14 residues. Germline CDR1 and CDR2: ENHRY and SYGVKD. The DNA of the CDR3 is TGTGCCATCAGTGAACGGACAACCTACAATGAGCAGTTCTTC. Amino acid sequence: CAISERTTYNEQFF.

This rearrangement joins TRBV6-6 to TRBJ2-7; D ambiguous. The CDR3 length is 15 residues. Deletions cut 6 bases from V and 0 bases from J, with 15 bases between. In germline, CDR1 is MNHNY, CDR2 SVGAGI (reference sequence). The CDR3, as DNA: TGTGCCAGCAGCCCTTTCGGACCCAGCTCCTACGAGCAGTACTTC. It codes for CASSPFGPSSYEQYF.

The chain is built from TRBV2 and TRBJ2-7; possibly TRBD1 or TRBD2 for D (5 bases each). The V end lost 4 bases, the J end lost 2 bases, and 12 bases lay between the germline ends. The CDR3 sequence is 14 residues long. The germline V gene has CDR1 SNHLY and CDR2 FYNNEI. The CDR3 nucleotides are TGTGCCAGCAGTGGGTTCGAGGGGACCTACGAGCAGTACTTC. Protein product: CASSGFEGTYEQYF.

The chain joins TRBV7-8 to TRBJ2-2; TRBD2 aligns across 8 bases. V lost 7 bases and J lost 4; bases outside the gene matches: 11. Germline assignment: CDR1 SGHVS and CDR2 FQNEAQ. CDR3 size: 16 residues. The CDR3 here is CASISLGGAGTGELFF. CDR3 nucleotide sequence: TGTGCCAGCATTTCCCTCGGGGGGGCGGGCACCGGGGAGCTGTTTTTT.